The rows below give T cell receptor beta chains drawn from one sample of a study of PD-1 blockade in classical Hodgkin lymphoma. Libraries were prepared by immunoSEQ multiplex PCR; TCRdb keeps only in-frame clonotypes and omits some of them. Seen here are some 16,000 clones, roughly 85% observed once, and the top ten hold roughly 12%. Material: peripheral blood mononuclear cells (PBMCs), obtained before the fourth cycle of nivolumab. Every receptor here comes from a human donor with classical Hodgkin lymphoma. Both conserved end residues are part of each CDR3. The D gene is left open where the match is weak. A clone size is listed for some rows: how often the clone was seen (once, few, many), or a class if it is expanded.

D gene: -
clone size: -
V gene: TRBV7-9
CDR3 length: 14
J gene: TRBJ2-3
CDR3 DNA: TGTGCCAGCAGCTTCGGCGGAACCACAGATACGCAGTATTTT
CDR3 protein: CASSFGGTTDTQYF

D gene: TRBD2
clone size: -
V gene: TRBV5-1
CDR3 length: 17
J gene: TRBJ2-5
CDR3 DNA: TGCGCCAGCAGCTTGGCCGGGGAGCGGGGGGCCCAAGAGACCCAGTACTTC
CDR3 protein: CASSLAGERGAQETQYF

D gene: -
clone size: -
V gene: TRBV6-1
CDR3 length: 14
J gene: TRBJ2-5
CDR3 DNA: TGTGCCAGCAACGCTCGGAGGGTGGGAGAGACCCAGTACTTC
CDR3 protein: CASNARRVGETQYF

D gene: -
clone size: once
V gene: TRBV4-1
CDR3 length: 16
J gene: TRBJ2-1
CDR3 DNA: TGCGCCAGCAGCCAAGGTAGGGGACACTCCTACAATGAGCAGTTCTTC
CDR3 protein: CASSQGRGHSYNEQFF

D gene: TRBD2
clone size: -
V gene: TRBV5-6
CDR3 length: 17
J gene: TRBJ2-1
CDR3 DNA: TGTGCCAGCAGCTTGGCATCCGCGGGGGGCATCGGCAATGAGCAGTTCTTC
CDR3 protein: CASSLASAGGIGNEQFF

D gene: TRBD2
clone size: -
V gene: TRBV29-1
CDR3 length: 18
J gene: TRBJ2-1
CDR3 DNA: TGCAGCGTTGAAGTCGGAGTAGGAGCGGGGAGAATCTACAATGAGCAGTTCTTC
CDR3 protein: CSVEVGVGAGRIYNEQFF

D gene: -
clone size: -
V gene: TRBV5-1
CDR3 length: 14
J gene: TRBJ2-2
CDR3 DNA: TGCGCCAGCAGCTTACAGGGAAACACCGGGGAGCTGTTTTTT
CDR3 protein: CASSLQGNTGELFF

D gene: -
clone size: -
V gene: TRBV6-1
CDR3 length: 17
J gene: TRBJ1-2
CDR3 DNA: TGTGCCAGCAGTGCCCCGCCCGGGACGGAGGCCAGATATGGCTACACCTTC
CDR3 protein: CASSAPPGTEARYGYTF

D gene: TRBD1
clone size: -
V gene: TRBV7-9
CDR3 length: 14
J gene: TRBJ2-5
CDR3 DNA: TGTGCCAGCAGCTCCTGGGACAGACAAGAGACCCAGTACTTC
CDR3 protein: CASSSWDRQETQYF

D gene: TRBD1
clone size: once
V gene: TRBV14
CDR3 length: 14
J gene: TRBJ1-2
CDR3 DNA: TGTGCCAGCACCGTAGGGACAGGGAACTATGGCTACACCTTC
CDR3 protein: CASTVGTGNYGYTF

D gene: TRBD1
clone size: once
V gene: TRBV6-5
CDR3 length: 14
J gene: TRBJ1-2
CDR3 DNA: TGTGCCAGCAGAAAAATGGGACAGAACTATGGCTACACCTTC
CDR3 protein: CASRKMGQNYGYTF

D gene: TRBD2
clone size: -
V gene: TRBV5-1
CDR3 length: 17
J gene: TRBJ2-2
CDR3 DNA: TGCGCCAGCAGCCTCGACCACCCTAGCGGAGGGACCGGGGAGCTGTTTTTT
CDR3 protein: CASSLDHPSGGTGELFF

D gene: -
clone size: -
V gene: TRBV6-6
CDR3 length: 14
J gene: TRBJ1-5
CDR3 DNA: TGTGCCAGCAGTCGAACCTATAGCAATCAGCCCCAGCATTTT
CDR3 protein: CASSRTYSNQPQHF

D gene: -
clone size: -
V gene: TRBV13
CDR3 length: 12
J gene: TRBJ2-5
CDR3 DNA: TGTGCCAGCAGCTTATTGGAAGAGACCCAGTACTTC
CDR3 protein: CASSLLEETQYF

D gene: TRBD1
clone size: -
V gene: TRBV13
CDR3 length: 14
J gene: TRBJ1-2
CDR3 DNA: TGTGCCAGCAGCGGAAGCGGGACAGGGGGGGGCTACACCTTC
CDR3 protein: CASSGSGTGGGYTF

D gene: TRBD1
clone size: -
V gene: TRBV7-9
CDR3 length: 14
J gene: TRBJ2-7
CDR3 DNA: TGTGCCAGCAGCTTGACAGGGGGCACTTACGAGCAGTACTTC
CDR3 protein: CASSLTGGTYEQYF

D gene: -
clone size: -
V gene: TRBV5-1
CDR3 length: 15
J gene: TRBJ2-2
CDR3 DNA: TGCGCCAGCAGCCCCGACGGGGGCTGGACCGGGGAGCTGTTTTTT
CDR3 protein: CASSPDGGWTGELFF

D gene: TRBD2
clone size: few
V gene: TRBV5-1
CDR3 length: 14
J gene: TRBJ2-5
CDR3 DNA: TGCGCCAGCAGCCCGGGACTAGAGGGAGAGACCCAGTACTTC
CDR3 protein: CASSPGLEGETQYF

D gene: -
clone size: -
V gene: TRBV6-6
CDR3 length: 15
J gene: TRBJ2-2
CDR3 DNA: TGTGCCAGCAGTTATTCTGGGTCCGACACCGGGGAGCTGTTTTTT
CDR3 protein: CASSYSGSDTGELFF

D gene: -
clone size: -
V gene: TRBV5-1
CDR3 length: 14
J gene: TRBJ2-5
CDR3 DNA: TGCGCCAGCAGCTTGATTGGAGTCCAAGAGACCCAGTACTTC
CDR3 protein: CASSLIGVQETQYF